This record looks at one TCR beta chain sequence and its context. Its antigen remains unidentified. These data belong to a study of shared clonotypes between healthy human individuals. Study background: Per donor, CD8 memory used one plate, CD8 naive used two, CD4 memory used three and CD4 naive used three. The study's findings and limits: Few donors restricted represented genetic and exposure-history diversity. Sorted-subset sequencing, rarefaction showed, was incomplete despite large depth. Only blood samples were collected, and tissue repertoires likely differ.

CD45RO-negative, CCR7-positively selected cells formed the naive CD8 fraction, excluding terminally differentiated effector memory CD45RA+ cells. The CDR3 covers 14 residues. Per germline, CDR1 SGDLS and CDR2 YYNGEE. Trimming removed 0 bases at V and 0 bases at J, with 4 bases between. Measured with immunoSEQ multiplex PCR; TCRdb has only the in-frame clones, and not every one. The data contain around 1.9 million clones, approximately 94% of them singletons. This receptor was identified in a man younger than 35 in good health. Some clones in this sample may be carry-over from other donors' samples. The rearrangement uses TRBV9 and TRBJ1-3, with D hard to call. The sequenced sample consisted of naive CD8+ T cells from PBMCs. The CDR3 region has the DNA TGTGCCAGCAGCGTAGAGGCCTCTGGAAACACCATATATTTT. It is translated as CASSVEASGNTIYF.